A selection of T cell receptor beta chains follows, all from one sample in a study of blood T cells in healthy people across ages. One entry per CDR3 protein results from TCRdb running MiXCR on the 5' RACE reads. The table lists approximately 1,100,000 distinct CDR3 sequences, 40% to 45% of them singletons. The sequenced sample was blood. The receptors originated from a woman in her fifties or sixties in good health. CDR3s include the opening cysteine and the closing phenylalanine or tryptophan.

v_call,j_call,cdr3_aa
TRBV10-1,TRBJ2-3,CASSGQGASDTQYF
TRBV29-1,NA,CSVSPGTVYEQYF
TRBV6-5,TRBJ1-2,CASSDWQGEGYTF
TRBV7-2,TRBJ1-2,CASSLSGIGYGYTF
TRBV10-3,TRBJ2-7,CAISDRGGYEQYF
TRBV7-3,TRBJ2-1,CASSLTVGQGWDEQFF
TRBV12-3/TRBV12-4,TRBJ2-3,CASSSGGARITDTQYF
TRBV4-2,TRBJ2-1,CASSQEGGGRQFF
TRBV24-1,TRBJ2-3,CATILSSGRTDTQYF
TRBV20-1,TRBJ2-7,CSAPPLAGESHEQYF
TRBV6-5,TRBJ2-7,CASSRLTGSSYEQYF
TRBV6-5,TRBJ2-5,CASSSLAGKQYF
TRBV11-2,TRBJ2-4,CASSLSDSGVGNIQYF
TRBV27,TRBJ1-2,CASSTGGRDYGYTF
TRBV3-1,TRBJ1-2,CASSRGDGNYGYTF
TRBV9,TRBJ2-5,CASSVAGRGGETQYF
TRBV29-1,TRBJ2-1,CSVGRPGIDSYNEQFF
TRBV7-9,TRBJ2-7,CASNPGGSRTYEQYF
TRBV20-1,TRBJ1-2,CSARDTGARDYGYTF
TRBV20-1,TRBJ2-5,CSASFLAGGFQETQYF
TRBV6-5,TRBJ2-7,CASSQKGDYYEQYF
TRBV27,TRBJ2-7,CASDQGRQSYEQYF
TRBV7-9,TRBJ1-6,CASSFFAGTGSSPLHF
TRBV7-9,TRBJ2-1,CASSLGQPPYNEQFF
TRBV7-8,TRBJ2-1,CASSLRRAEVEQFF
TRBV7-3,TRBJ2-2,CASSLSNTGELFF
TRBV2,TRBJ1-5,CASAYGGDQPQHF